This T cell receptor beta chain was retrieved from a study of shared clonotypes between healthy human individuals. Deep was the level at which the assay was run. Assay: immunoSEQ multiplex PCR; the TCRdb copy retains only in-frame clones and omits some. The sample records roughly 490,000 clones, around three quarters being singletons. Unmatched junction bases numbered 8, after V lost 4 bases and J lost 0 bases. This CDR3 is 18 amino acids long. Germline lookup yields CDR1 MRHNA and CDR2 SNTAGT. Sequenced material: PBMCs. The chain joins TRBV6-4 to TRBJ2-1; 11 bases are shared with TRBD2. The clonotype was recovered from a middle-aged woman in good health. Some clones in this sample may be carry-over from other donors' samples. The CDR3 DNA reads as TGTGCCAGCAGTGTCTCAATTCTAGCGGGGGGCTCCTACAATGAGCAGTTCTTC. It specifies CASSVSILAGGSYNEQFF.